The 10 T cell receptor beta chains below were found in one sample sequenced in a study of naive and memory T cell subsets. Regarding the study as a whole: Naive repertoires, especially CD8, held a few larger clonotypes, possibly memory cells re-expressing CD45RA.

An equimolar mix of two oligonucleotides served as the beta constant-region primer for TRBC1 and TRBC2. Nested alpha and beta constant-region primers with the SP2 primer drove four PCR rounds on ligated cDNA. TCRdb passed the UMI-ligation and nested PCR reads through MiXCR, listing each CDR3 protein once. This table has approximately 140,000 distinct CDR3 sequences, about 20% appearing once. Their antigen targets remain unknown. Material for sequencing was naive CD4+ T cells from blood. The source of these receptors is a human donor in good health.

DNA of the CDR3: TGTGCCAGCTCGACGGGACGCTACGAGCAGTACTTC. Its translation: CASSTGRYEQYF. The genes are TRBV12-3 or TRBV12-4 and TRBJ2-7, with D perhaps given as TRBD1 or TRBD2 (5 bases each). V gave up 8 bases and J gave up 3 bases, with 11 bases separating them. The CDR3 extends over 12 amino acids.

This clonotype was detected many times. The rearrangement joins TRBV6-6 to TRBJ2-7; 9 nucleotides line up with TRBD1. Looked up from germline, CDR1 is MNHNY and CDR2 is SVGAGI (reference sequence). The CDR3 has 14 amino acids. After removal of 5 bases from V and 2 bases from J, the junction contained 4 bases not matched to a gene. CDR3 in DNA: TGTGCCAGCAGTACCGGACAGGGGACCTACGAGCAGTACTTC. Translating it yields CASSTGQGTYEQYF.

J is TRBJ1-1 and V is TRBV10-1, with D tentatively TRBD1 (5 bases). V was trimmed by 5 bases and J by 5 bases, leaving 12 bases between them. This CDR3 region has 13 residues. CDR1 WNHNN and CDR2 SYGVQD come from the germline V gene (reference sequence). This CDR3 is CASSRDGGTEAFF. In nucleotides, the CDR3 is TGCGCCAGCAGTCGGGACGGTGGGACTGAAGCTTTCTTT.

The CDR3 reads CASSLGTGHQETQYF. CDR3 DNA sequence: TGTGCCAGCAGCCTCGGGACAGGCCACCAAGAGACCCAGTACTTC. The chain couples TRBV3-1 to TRBJ2-5; TRBD1 agrees at 8 bases. CDR1 is LGHDT and CDR2 is YNNKEL in the germline V gene (reference sequence). The J segment lost 0 bases and the V segment lost 4 bases, leaving 4 bases of the junction unmatched. CDR3 size: 15 residues.

This clonotype was found a few times. V and J are TRBV3-1 and TRBJ2-1, with D perhaps matching TRBD1 (5 bases). This CDR3 spans 12 amino acids. Germline assignment: CDR1 LGHDT and CDR2 YNNKEL (reference sequence). V was clipped by 5 bases and J by 9 bases, with 11 bases between them. The CDR3 region has the DNA TGTGCCAGCAGCTTCCAGGGTGGTGAGCAGTTCTTC. Residues: CASSFQGGEQFF.

The V and J genes are TRBV29-1 and TRBJ1-2, with a weak D call TRBD1 (5 bases). V dropped 4 bases and J dropped 7 bases, with 19 bases sitting between them. The CDR3 loop spans 14 amino acids. Germline assignment: CDR1 SQVTM and CDR2 ANQGSEA. DNA for the CDR3: TGCAGCGTTGCTATTTTGGGGGAGAGTGGTGGCTACACCTTC. Translating gives CSVAILGESGGYTF.

In its sample, this clonotype was seen a few times. This sequence joins TRBV20-1 and TRBJ2-1; 8 bases are shared with TRBD1. This CDR3 contains 16 residues. The germline CDR1 and CDR2 sequences are DFQATT and SNEGSKA (reference sequence). Trimming took 0 bases from V and 5 from J; bases not matched to a gene: 9. The CDR3 sequence is CSARDHGRGQNNEQFF. CDR3 DNA sequence: TGCAGTGCTAGAGACCATGGCAGGGGGCAAAACAATGAGCAGTTCTTC.

This rearrangement joins TRBV3-1 to TRBJ1-6, with 7 bases that match TRBD1. V lost 6 bases to trimming and J lost 5 bases; unmatched junction nucleotides: 1. Germline-derived CDR1 and CDR2 are LGHDT and YNNKEL (reference sequence). The CDR3 length is 13 residues. The CDR3 sequence: CASRDRNNSPLHF. CDR3 sequence (DNA): TGTGCCAGCAGGGACAGGAATAATTCACCCCTCCACTTT.

This chain links TRBV18 with TRBJ1-1, with unresolved D. V was cut by 0 bases and J by 0 bases, with 8 bases left in between. The CDR3 extends over 15 amino acids. The germline CDR1 and CDR2 sequences are KGHSH and LQKENI. DNA for the CDR3: TGTGCCAGCTCACCACCGAACGGGGTGAACACTGAAGCTTTCTTT. It codes for CASSPPNGVNTEAFF.

This clonotype was counted once. The genes are TRBV7-6 and TRBJ2-5; TRBD2 is a possible D gene (5 bases). Trimming took 5 bases from V and 1 from J, leaving 14 bases between them. Germline CDR1 and CDR2: SGHVS and FNYEAQ. The CDR3 runs to 15 residues. CDR3 protein: CASSPVKAGQETQYF. DNA of the CDR3: TGTGCCAGCAGCCCAGTAAAGGCGGGCCAAGAGACCCAGTACTTC.